The 11 T cell receptor beta chains below all came from one sample that was sequenced in a study of response to subunit inactivated influenza vaccine. One entry per CDR3 protein, called by TCRdb with MiXCR from the RT-PCR reads. Found here are 400,000 to 650,000 distinct CDR3 sequences, less than 7.5% of them singletons; the top ten hold 13%. Sequences were derived from PBMCs from blood, sampled roughly 24 months after vaccination. The receptors derive from a man aged 50 to 75 who received an inactivated influenza vaccine.

The chain combines TRBV28 with TRBJ1-6; unclear D gene. The V gene lost 5 bases and the J gene lost 13 bases, with 15 bases spanning the gap. Germline-derived CDR1 and CDR2 are MDHEN and SYDVKM. This CDR3 region has 13 residues. Here the CDR3 DNA reads TGTGCCAGCAGTCTCTCCCCGGCCTCCCCCCTCCACTTT. It is translated as CASSLSPASPLHF.

The CDR3 DNA follows: TGTGCCAGCAGCCGGTATCGGCAGCTTGTCAATGAGCAGTTCTTC. It yields the protein CASSRYRQLVNEQFF. V and J are TRBV6-1 and TRBJ2-1, with D uncertain. Trimming pared 6 bases from V and 6 bases from J, leaving 18 bases between. The germline V gene has CDR1 MNHNS and CDR2 SASEGT. This CDR3 comprises 15 residues.

In its sample, this clonotype was seen a few times. The V gene is TRBV5-1, the J gene TRBJ1-6, with D perhaps matching TRBD1 (5 bases). The CDR3 runs 16 residues. V shed 2 bases and J shed 8 bases, with 17 bases lying between them. CDR1 is SGHRS and CDR2 is YFSETQ in the germline V gene. The CDR3 is CASSLIPGLKDSPLHF. The CDR3, as DNA: TGCGCCAGCAGCTTAATCCCGGGACTGAAGGATTCACCCCTCCACTTT.

This clonotype was observed at least ten times. The chain has TRBV6-1 and TRBJ1-2; 9 nucleotides match TRBD1. Germline CDR1 is MNHNS and CDR2 is SASEGT. Unmatched junction bases numbered 11, after V lost 6 bases and J lost 6 bases. This CDR3 contains 15 residues. This CDR3 reads CASRPDRTGVNGYTF. The CDR3 DNA is TGTGCCAGCAGACCCGACCGGACAGGGGTTAATGGCTACACCTTC.

Of note for this clonotype: A read error may explain this, as a much larger clone is one base away. This chain joins TRBV4-2 and TRBJ1-5, with 7 bases fitting TRBD1. The J call may not be correct, given that the DNA end is closer to TRBJ2-3. The CDR3 has 16 amino acids. Germline V gene lookup returns CDR1 LGHNA and CDR2 YNFKEQ. CDR3 sequence: CASSPTTGDSNQPQYF. In DNA form, the CDR3 reads TGTGCCAGCAGCCCTACCACAGGGGATAGCAATCAGCCCCAGTATTTT.

CDR3 amino acids: CASRPTVGGRRDTQYF. The CDR3 region has the DNA TGTGCCAGCAGGCCGACCGTGGGGGGCCGCCGGGATACGCAGTATTTT. The chain uses TRBV28 and TRBJ2-3; D is tentatively TRBD1 or TRBD2 (6 bases each). This CDR3 region has 16 residues. Germline CDR1 reads MDHEN; CDR2 reads SYDVKM. Deletions cut 6 bases from V and 6 bases from J, with 22 bases between.

This clonotype has ten or more counts. The chain joins TRBV28 to TRBJ2-7, with D possibly called TRBD1 or TRBD2 (5 bases each). Germline V gives CDR1 MDHEN, CDR2 SYDVKM. CDR3 size: 15 residues. Trimming left V 2 bases short and J 4 bases short, with 15 bases between. The CDR3 nucleotides read TGTGCCAGCAGTTTAAGCAGGGCAAGGAGGTACGAGCAGTACTTC. Residues: CASSLSRARRYEQYF.

This clonotype was picked up many times. J is TRBJ2-7 and V is TRBV6-1; D not resolved. Per germline, CDR1 MNHNS and CDR2 SASEGT. V dropped 4 bases and J dropped 7 bases, with 8 bases sitting between them. The CDR3 length is 11 residues. DNA for the CDR3: TGTGCCAGCAGTGGGTCCGGTGAGCAGTACTTC. This codes for CASSGSGEQYF.

Only a few counts were recorded for this clonotype. The chain uses TRBV6-2 or TRBV6-3 and TRBJ2-7; D is unclear. This CDR3 comprises 11 residues. The V and J ends lost 5 bases and 6 bases respectively, with 8 bases between them. Germline-derived CDR1 and CDR2 are MNHEY and SVGEGT. DNA for the CDR3: TGTGCCAGCAGTGACTTAGGCGAGCAGTACTTC. Amino acid sequence: CASSDLGEQYF.

The gene calls are TRBV12-3 or TRBV12-4 and TRBJ2-3; D ambiguous. Trimming removed 5 bases at V and 5 bases at J, with 8 bases between. This CDR3 has 12 residues. CDR3 in amino acids: CASSPTGDTQYF. CDR3 bases: TGTGCCAGCAGTCCCACGGGAGATACGCAGTATTTT.

This clonotype turned up a few times. The chain links TRBV5-8 to TRBJ2-7; 11 nucleotides agree with TRBD2. V was clipped by 4 bases and J by 2 bases; unmatched bases: 5. Germline CDR1 is SGHTS and CDR2 is YDEGEE. The CDR3 totals 15 residues. CDR3 nucleotides: TGTGCCAGCAGCACTGGGACTAGCGGAACCTACGAGCAGTACTTC. As protein: CASSTGTSGTYEQYF. The full variable domain, in which reference TRBV5-8 and TRBJ2-7 provide the parts outside the CDR3, is EAGVTQSPTHLIKTRGQQATLRCSPISGHTSVYWYQQALGLGLQFLLWYDEGEERNRGNFPPRFSGRQFPNYSSELNVNALELEDSALYLCASSTGTSGTYEQYFGPGTRLTVT.